The 4 T cell receptor beta chains given below trace back to one sample, sequenced in a study of blood T cell repertoires in COVID-19. The data were produced by immunoSEQ multiplex PCR, yet TCRdb's version contains in-frame clones alone and is incomplete. The sample lists 300,000 or so clones, more than 70% seen once, with under 6.5% in the top ten. Source material: peripheral blood. The source of these receptors is a man between 18 and 35 years old who had recovered from COVID-19.

The rearrangement links TRBV3-1 (or the pseudogene TRBV3-2) to TRBJ1-2, with no clear D. Germline V gene lookup returns CDR1 LGHDT and CDR2 YNNKEL (reference sequence). The CDR3 consists of 16 residues. The V gene lost 4 bases and the J gene lost 5 bases, with 20 bases spanning the gap. The CDR3 DNA reads TGTGCCAGCAGCCCGGCGGGCCAGGCAAAGAGGTATGGCTACACCTTC. Its protein product is CASSPAGQAKRYGYTF.

This chain's CDR3 is CATSKAGEETQYF. The DNA for the CDR3 is TGTGCCACCAGTAAGGCAGGGGAAGAGACCCAGTACTTC. The genes are TRBV24-1 and TRBJ2-5; D might be TRBD1 (6 bases). Trimming took 6 bases from V and 3 from J, leaving 10 bases between them. From germline, CDR1 is KGHDR and CDR2 SFDVKD. The CDR3 is 13 residues long.

This clone was observed a handful of times. The V call is TRBV6-4, the J call TRBJ1-6; D not certain. The V and J ends lost 4 bases and 5 bases respectively, with 6 bases between them. Looked up from germline, CDR1 is MRHNA and CDR2 is SNTAGT. This CDR3 is built from 13 residues. CDR3 sequence: CASSALDNSPLHF. The CDR3 bases are TGTGCCAGCAGTGCCCTAGATAATTCACCCCTCCACTTT.

This sequence joins TRBV5-1 and TRBJ2-1, with D perhaps TRBD2 (6 bases). Germline V gives CDR1 SGHRS, CDR2 YFSETQ. V lost 4 bases to trimming and J lost 9 bases, with 14 bases between them. There are 13 residues in the CDR3. The CDR3: CASSPLGGGEQFF. The CDR3 nucleotides read TGCGCCAGCAGCCCGCTGGGGGGTGGTGAGCAGTTCTTC. The variable domain in full, with the rest retrieved from reference TRBV5-1 and TRBJ2-1, is KAGVTQTPRYLIKTRGQQVTLSCSPISGHRSVSWYQQTPGQGLQFLFEYFSETQRNKGNFPGRFSGRQFSNSRSEMNVSTLELGDSALYLCASSPLGGGEQFFGPGTRLTVL.